The 8 T cell receptor beta chains presented below share a single source sample, sequenced in a study of T cells in Graves' hyperthyroidism and ophthalmopathy. From RNA transcripts, TCR beta CDR3 regions were amplified. The study used the HTBI primer set for a first-round RT-PCR of the TCR CDR3. TCRdb called the multiplex PCR reads again in MiXCR, with one record for every CDR3 protein. The top ten clones hold 6.5% to 9% of a sample with over 650,000 distinct CDR3 sequences, 40% to 55% of them seen once. The sequenced sample consisted of peripheral blood or thyroid tissue (not recorded which). The receptors originated from an adult man with Graves' disease, either hyperthyroidism or ophthalmopathy (not recorded which).

The table lists this clonotype with many counts. V and J are TRBV2 and TRBJ1-2; possibly TRBD1 for D (5 bases). This CDR3 has 13 amino acids. The V end lost 6 bases, the J end lost 8 bases, and 16 bases lay between the germline ends. Germline V CDR1 and CDR2: SNHLY, FYNNEI. The CDR3 sequence: CASRDQGNRGYTF. The CDR3 nucleotides read TGTGCCAGCAGGGACCAGGGAAATCGGGGCTACACCTTC.

The table lists this clonotype with a few counts. This chain joins TRBV7-9 and TRBJ1-2, with no clear D. Trimming removed 5 bases at V and 2 bases at J, with 18 bases between. The germline CDR1 and CDR2 sequences are SEHNR and FQNEAQ (reference sequence). The CDR3 contains 16 residues. The CDR3 loop reads CASSPTVWAENYGYTF. The CDR3 bases are TGTGCCAGCAGCCCCACCGTTTGGGCAGAGAACTATGGCTACACCTTC.

This sequence joins TRBV24-1 and TRBJ1-5; 7 bases are a match to TRBD1. Per germline, CDR1 KGHDR and CDR2 SFDVKD. The CDR3 consists of 15 residues. V lost 4 bases, J lost 0 bases, and 2 bases stayed unmatched. This chain's CDR3 is CATSEHRGSNQPQHF. Written as DNA, the CDR3 is TGTGCCACCAGTGAACACAGGGGTAGCAATCAGCCCCAGCATTTT.

A note on this clonotype: The junction differs from germline at one of its ends, possibly a read error. The rearrangement joins TRBV7-9 to TRBJ2-7; D is undetermined. The CDR3 is made up of 14 amino acids. The germline CDR1 and CDR2 sequences are SEHNR and FQNEAQ (reference sequence). Written as DNA, the CDR3 is TGTGCCAGCAGCCGCCTTAGGTCCCCTGGCGAGCGGTACTTC. Its protein is CASSRLRSPGERYF.

The table lists this clonotype with many counts. V usage is TRBV24-1 and J usage is TRBJ1-5; D may be TRBD1 (6 bases). From germline, CDR1 is KGHDR and CDR2 SFDVKD. This CDR3 has 15 amino acids. Trimming removed 7 bases from V and 0 bases from J, with 12 bases in between. The CDR3 nucleotides are TGTGCCACCAGCCCAGGGGAGTATAGCAATCAGCCCCAGCATTTT. Its protein product is CATSPGEYSNQPQHF.

As regards this clonotype: Being one base from a much bigger clone, this may be a read error. The chain combines TRBV24-1 with TRBJ1-1, with 10 positions matching TRBD1. Per the germline V gene, CDR1 is KGHDR and CDR2 is SFDVKD. The CDR3 has 15 residues. J lost 6 bases, V lost 7 bases, and 10 bases had no gene match. CDR3 nucleotide sequence: TGTGCCACCAGCCCTGAAGGGACAGGGGAGGCTGAAGCTTTCTTT. It is translated as CATSPEGTGEAEAFF.

A word on this clonotype: Given a much more abundant clone one base away, this may be a read error. The chain is built from TRBV7-9 and TRBJ1-1; D call uncertain. The V gene lost 10 bases and the J gene lost 6 bases, with 9 bases spanning the gap. Germline lookup yields CDR1 SEHNR and CDR2 FQNEAQ (reference sequence). The CDR3 totals 10 residues. The CDR3 here is CATSDAEAFF. CDR3 DNA: TGTGCCACCTCGGACGCTGAAGCTTTCTTT.

This chain uses TRBV7-2 with TRBJ1-4, with D perhaps TRBD1 (5 bases). Germline V lookup: CDR1 SGHTA, CDR2 FQGNSA. V lost 3 bases and J 1 base, leaving 12 bases between the germline ends. There are 16 residues in the CDR3. CDR3 protein: CASSFSPGQTNEKLFF. CDR3 coding DNA: TGTGCCAGCAGCTTTTCGCCAGGGCAAACTAATGAAAAACTGTTTTTT.